This TCR beta chain appears in the sequencing data of a study of lymphopenia after photon versus proton radiotherapy. Notes on the study in general: After lymphocyte nadir, photon-treated repertoires showed oligoclonal expansion, especially CD8+ Temra. Larger post-nadir TCR diversity loss correlated inversely with survival in deceased patients.

The germline V gene encodes CDR1 MNHEY and CDR2 SMNVEV (reference sequence). The J segment lost 6 bases and the V segment lost 5 bases, leaving 9 bases of the junction unmatched. CDR3 length equals 16 residues. Note on this clone: Its antigen is unknown.

This table comes from immunoSEQ multiplex PCR, and its TCRdb copy is limited to in-frame clones, with some not included. The data hold approximately 160,000 clones, with 75% to 90% observed a single time. The sequence was collected from a man aged 45-60 years with gastric cancer. The sample in question was peripheral blood, obtained from a patient treated with photon-based radiotherapy. The chain employs TRBV27 and TRBJ2-1; 11 nucleotides match TRBD2. CDR3 nucleotide sequence: TGTGCCAGCAGTACTGACCTAGCGGGAGGTATCAATGAGCAGTTCTTC. Translated: CASSTDLAGGINEQFF.